Listed here is a single T cell receptor (beta chain). Antigen specificity is unknown. This entry is derived from a study of regulatory T cells in long-lasting Graves disease. In the study overall: Persistence in Graves' disease denoted antithyroid drug use beyond 5 years alongside positive TSH receptor antibodies. General observations from the study: Newly diagnosed patients shared 750 to 1,000 public clonotypes; persistent patients shared under 3,000.

The time point is: persistent/refractory GD, antithyroid drugs over 5 years with positive TRAb. Construction of the TCR library relied on RNA isolated from PBMCs. In building TCR beta libraries, iRepertoire HTBI primers were used together with Arm-PCR of CDR3 regions. TCRdb re-derived calls from the multiplex PCR reads in MiXCR, one entry per CDR3 protein. The table shows hundreds of thousands of distinct CDR3 sequences, with less than 25% occurring only once. The sequences come from peripheral blood mononuclear cells (PBMCs), collected when the disease was refractory, from a patient treated with antithyroid drugs. This receptor was taken from a female donor with Graves disease.

The CDR3 bases are TGTGCCAGCAGTTTCGGGGAGCATGGGCCCCAGCATTTT. Encoded protein: CASSFGEHGPQHF. The V and J genes are TRBV12-3 or TRBV12-4 and TRBJ1-5, with no clear D. Trimming pared 3 bases from V and 9 bases from J, leaving 12 bases between. CDR3 length: 13 residues.